The 23 T cell receptor beta chains presented below share a single source sample, sequenced in a study of cytomegalovirus exposure and HLA in healthy donors. 13 Jbeta primers and 60 Vbeta primers were used for the PCR. Clones were sequenced by immunoSEQ multiplex PCR, and TCRdb holds only the in-frame ones, with some missing. Of approximately 130,000 clones listed, around 75% are singletons. Sequencing was performed on PBMCs. Receptors originate from a man under 40 in good health and CMV-seronegative.

The chain joins TRBV29-1 to TRBJ2-3; TRBD2 matches at 11 bases. The CDR3 runs to 14 residues. Trimming cost V 7 bases and J 2 bases; bases outside gene matches: 5. Germline V CDR1 and CDR2: SQVTM, ANQGSEA. The CDR3 nucleotides read TGCAGCGGAGTAGCGGGGGGGCTCACAGATACGCAGTATTTT. This encodes CSGVAGGLTDTQYF.

The chain links TRBV7-9 to TRBJ2-7, with 8 positions matching TRBD1. V lost 5 bases to trimming and J lost 6 bases; unmatched junction nucleotides: 9. Germline V CDR1 and CDR2: SEHNR, FQNEAQ (reference sequence). The CDR3 contains 14 residues. CDR3 nucleotide sequence: TGTGCCAGCAGCCCGCCGGTTGGACAGGGCGAGCAGTACTTC. The encoded protein is CASSPPVGQGEQYF.

The V gene is TRBV19, the J gene TRBJ1-5, with 9 positions matching TRBD1. V shed 4 bases, J shed 6 bases, and the junction held 7 bases outside the gene matches. This CDR3 comprises 15 residues. Germline V gives CDR1 LNHDA, CDR2 SQIVND (reference sequence). This CDR3 reads CASSTGTGFSQPQHF. In nucleotides, the CDR3 is TGTGCCAGTAGTACCGGGACAGGGTTTAGTCAGCCCCAGCATTTT.

J is TRBJ2-7 and V is TRBV5-1, with 13 bases identical to TRBD2. The CDR3 is 19 amino acids. Trimming cost V 0 bases and J 7 bases; bases outside gene matches: 16. Germline V gene lookup returns CDR1 SGHRS and CDR2 YFSETQ. The CDR3 DNA reads as TGCGCCAGCAGCTTGGCGGTAAATCAACCGGGACTAGCGGGAAGAGAGCAGTACTTC. Residues: CASSLAVNQPGLAGREQYF. The complete variable domain, with remaining parts taken from reference TRBV5-1 and TRBJ2-7, reads KAGVTQTPRYLIKTRGQQVTLSCSPISGHRSVSWYQQTPGQGLQFLFEYFSETQRNKGNFPGRFSGRQFSNSRSEMNVSTLELGDSALYLCASSLAVNQPGLAGREQYFGPGTRLTVT.

Only a few counts were recorded for this clone. The chain is built from TRBV4-2 and TRBJ2-1; D might be TRBD2 (5 bases). Trimming shortened V by 4 bases and J by 1 base, and 14 bases separated the two germline ends. The germline V gene encodes CDR1 LGHNA and CDR2 YNFKEQ. This CDR3 has 16 amino acids. This CDR3 reads CASSPTRGASYNEQFF. The CDR3 coding sequence is TGTGCCAGCAGCCCTACACGGGGAGCATCCTACAATGAGCAGTTCTTC.

This chain links TRBV6-4 with TRBJ2-1; TRBD2 aligns across 13 bases. Germline V CDR1 and CDR2: MRHNA, SNTAGT. V shed 6 bases, J shed 1 base, and the junction held 3 bases outside the gene matches. There are 16 residues in the CDR3. CDR3 bases: TGTGCCAGCAGCCCGGGACTAGCGGGATCCTACAATGAGCAGTTCTTC. Its protein is CASSPGLAGSYNEQFF.

Here the CDR3 reads CSAPRGNEQFF. CDR3 bases: TGCAGTGCCCCGAGGGGGAATGAGCAGTTCTTC. The gene calls are TRBV20-1 and TRBJ2-1; D perhaps matches TRBD1 (6 bases). Per the germline V gene, CDR1 is DFQATT and CDR2 is SNEGSKA (reference sequence). V was trimmed by 6 bases and J by 7 bases, leaving 10 bases between them. The CDR3 consists of 11 residues.

V gene TRBV11-2 combines with J gene TRBJ2-2; 9 bases map to TRBD1. Losses at the gene ends were 5 bases for V and 4 bases for J; bases not matched to a gene: 8. Germline V gene data show CDR1 as SGHAT and CDR2 as FQNNGV. The CDR3 loop spans 16 amino acids. The CDR3 sequence is CASSATGGLGTGELFF. The CDR3 region has the DNA TGTGCCAGCAGCGCGACAGGGGGTTTAGGCACCGGGGAGCTGTTTTTT.

This clone was seen repeatedly, ten times or more. This chain uses TRBV4-1 with TRBJ2-1; 8 nucleotides agree with TRBD2. CDR3 length equals 16 residues. Trimming cost V 4 bases and J 5 bases; bases outside gene matches: 10. Germline V lookup: CDR1 MGHRA, CDR2 YSYEKL. CDR3 nucleotide sequence: TGCGCCAGCAGCCCCGCCGGGAGCGGGGGCCACAATGAGCAGTTCTTC. Its protein is CASSPAGSGGHNEQFF.

J is TRBJ1-4 and V is TRBV4-3; 8 bases line up with TRBD1. This CDR3 contains 15 residues. V dropped 3 bases and J dropped 7; count of bases not matched to a gene: 7. Germline CDR1 is LGHNA and CDR2 is YSLEER. The CDR3 DNA reads TGCGCCAGCAGCCAGCAGACAGGGGCGGGTGAAAAACTGTTTTTT. It translates to CASSQQTGAGEKLFF.

This chain joins TRBV7-8 and TRBJ2-2; 10 nucleotides align to TRBD2. CDR3 length: 15 amino acids. J was trimmed by 2 bases and V by 6 bases; bases with no gene match: 3. Germline CDR1 SGHVS, CDR2 FQNEAQ. The CDR3 sequence: CASRRTSGNTGELFF. CDR3 sequence (DNA): TGTGCCAGCAGAAGGACTAGCGGCAACACCGGGGAGCTGTTTTTT.

The chain recombines TRBV4-2 with TRBJ1-1, with D possibly TRBD1 on 6 matching bases. Germline CDR1 and CDR2: LGHNA and YNFKEQ. CDR3 length: 16 residues. Trimming shortened V by 3 bases and J by 0 bases, and 14 bases separated the two germline ends. This CDR3 is CASSHGLGGLNTEAFF. For the CDR3, the DNA is TGTGCCAGCAGCCATGGGCTCGGGGGGCTGAACACTGAAGCTTTCTTT.

This rearrangement joins TRBV7-6 to TRBJ1-5; D is perhaps TRBD1 (5 bases). Trimming removed 1 base at V and 4 bases at J, with 11 bases between. The germline gives CDR1 SGHVS, CDR2 FNYEAQ. This CDR3 is 15 amino acids long. The CDR3: CASSLGPGLNQPQHF. For the CDR3, the DNA is TGTGCCAGCAGCTTAGGCCCAGGGTTGAATCAGCCCCAGCATTTT.

This clone was counted once. J is TRBJ1-4 and V is TRBV11-2; D uncertain. The germline V gene encodes CDR1 SGHAT and CDR2 FQNNGV. CDR3 length: 15 amino acids. The ends were cut back, 5 bases at V and 0 bases at J, with 10 bases in the middle. This chain's CDR3 is CASSPRTATNEKLFF. The CDR3 region has the DNA TGTGCCAGCAGCCCCAGAACAGCAACTAATGAAAAACTGTTTTTT.

J is TRBJ1-1 and V is TRBV4-3; 9 bases fit TRBD1. Germline CDR1 and CDR2: LGHNA and YSLEER. The J segment lost 12 bases and the V segment lost 3 bases, leaving 8 bases of the junction unmatched. The CDR3 runs to 13 residues. For the CDR3, the DNA is TGCGCCAGCAGCCAGTCCGGGACAGGGAAAACTTTCTTT. This codes for CASSQSGTGKTFF.

This chain joins TRBV7-2 and TRBJ2-2; D might be TRBD1 (5 bases). CDR3 length equals 16 residues. V gave up 3 bases and J gave up 6 bases, with 17 bases separating them. CDR1 and CDR2 from the germline V gene are SGHTA and FQGNSA. CDR3 loop: CASSFSRLDRSGELFF. Written as DNA, the CDR3 is TGTGCCAGCAGCTTTTCCCGCCTTGACAGATCCGGGGAGCTGTTTTTT.

The chain employs TRBV9 and TRBJ1-3; the match to TRBD1 covers 7 bases. Trimming at V came to 6 bases and at J to 4 bases, leaving 10 bases not matched to a gene. Germline values: CDR1 SGDLS, CDR2 YYNGEE. This CDR3 has 15 residues. CDR3 sequence: CASTKTGSAGNTIYF. CDR3 bases: TGTGCCAGCACCAAGACAGGGTCTGCGGGAAACACCATATATTTT.

V usage is TRBV7-8 and J usage is TRBJ1-1; D unresolved. CDR1 and CDR2 (germline): SGHVS, FQNEAQ. The CDR3 spans 11 residues. Trimming removed 4 bases at V and 3 bases at J, with 3 bases between. The CDR3 DNA follows: TGTGCCAGCAGCTCGGACACTGAAGCTTTCTTT. This codes for CASSSDTEAFF.

V and J are TRBV19 and TRBJ2-6, with D possibly TRBD2 on 7 matching bases. CDR1 and CDR2 from the germline V gene are LNHDA and SQIVND (reference sequence). The CDR3 runs to 19 residues. V lost 2 bases to trimming and J lost 1 base, with 18 bases between them. This CDR3 is CASSIRRGGLESGANVLTF. DNA of the CDR3: TGTGCCAGTAGTATAAGGAGGGGGGGTCTGGAGTCTGGGGCCAACGTCCTGACTTTC. The full variable domain, its missing parts supplied by reference TRBV19 and TRBJ2-6, is DGGITQSPKYLFRKEGQNVTLSCEQNLNHDAMYWYRQDPGQGLRLIYYSQIVNDFQKGDIAEGYSVSREKKESFPLTVTSAQKNPTAFYLCASSIRRGGLESGANVLTFGAGSRLTVL.

V is TRBV7-8 and J is TRBJ2-7, with D possibly TRBD1 on 6 matching bases. Trimming pared 8 bases from V and 2 bases from J, leaving 13 bases between. The CDR3 has 13 residues. The germline CDR1 and CDR2 sequences are SGHVS and FQNEAQ. The CDR3 protein is CASQQDSPYEQYF. The DNA of the CDR3 is TGTGCCAGCCAACAGGACAGTCCCTACGAGCAGTACTTC.

The gene calls are TRBV7-9 and TRBJ1-5; TRBD1 is a possible D gene (6 bases). CDR3 length: 13 residues. V was pared by 1 base and J by 14 bases, with 15 bases between. The V gene's germline CDR1 is SEHNR and CDR2 FQNEAQ (reference sequence). This CDR3 is CASSLDKRGREHF. As DNA, the CDR3 is TGTGCCAGCAGCTTAGACAAGAGGGGGAGAGAGCATTTT.

This clone appeared a few times. The V gene is TRBV5-1, the J gene TRBJ2-5, with a tentative D call TRBD1 (5 bases). The DNA matches TRBJ2-7 better at its end, which makes the J call doubtful. CDR3 length: 13 residues. Germline V gives CDR1 SGHRS, CDR2 YFSETQ. The CDR3 loop reads CASSLDQGYEQYF. The CDR3 DNA reads TGCGCCAGCAGCTTGGACCAGGGCTACGAGCAGTACTTC.

J is TRBJ2-2 and V is TRBV29-1, with D maybe TRBD2 (5 bases). There are 15 residues in the CDR3. Germline values: CDR1 SQVTM, CDR2 ANQGSEA. V lost 0 bases to trimming and J lost 0 bases, with 8 bases between them. The CDR3 here is CSVEEGSSNTGELFF. CDR3 nucleotides: TGCAGCGTTGAAGAAGGGAGCTCGAACACCGGGGAGCTGTTTTTT.